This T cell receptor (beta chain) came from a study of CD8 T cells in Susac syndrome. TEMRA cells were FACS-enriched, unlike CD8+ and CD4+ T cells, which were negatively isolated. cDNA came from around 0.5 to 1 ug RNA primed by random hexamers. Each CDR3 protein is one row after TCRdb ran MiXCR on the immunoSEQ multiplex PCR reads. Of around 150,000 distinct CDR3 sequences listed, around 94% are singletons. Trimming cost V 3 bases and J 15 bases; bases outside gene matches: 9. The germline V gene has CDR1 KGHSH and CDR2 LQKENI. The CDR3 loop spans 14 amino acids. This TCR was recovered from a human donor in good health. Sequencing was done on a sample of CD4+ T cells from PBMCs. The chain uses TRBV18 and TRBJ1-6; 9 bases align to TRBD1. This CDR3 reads CASSPGQGLSLLHF. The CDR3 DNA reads TGTGCCAGCTCACCGGGACAGGGACTTTCGCTCCTCCACTTT.